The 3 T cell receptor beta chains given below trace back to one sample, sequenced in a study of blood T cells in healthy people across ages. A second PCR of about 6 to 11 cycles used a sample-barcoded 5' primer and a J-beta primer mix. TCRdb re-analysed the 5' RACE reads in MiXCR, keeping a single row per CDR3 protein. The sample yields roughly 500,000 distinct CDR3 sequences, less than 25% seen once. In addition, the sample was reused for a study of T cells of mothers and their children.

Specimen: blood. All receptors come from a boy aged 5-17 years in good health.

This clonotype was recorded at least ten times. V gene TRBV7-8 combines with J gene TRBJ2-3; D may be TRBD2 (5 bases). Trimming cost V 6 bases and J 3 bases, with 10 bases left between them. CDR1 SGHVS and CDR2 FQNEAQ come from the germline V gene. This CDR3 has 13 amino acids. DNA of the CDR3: TGTGCCAGCAGACGAACTAGTACAGATACGCAGTATTTT. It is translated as CASRRTSTDTQYF.

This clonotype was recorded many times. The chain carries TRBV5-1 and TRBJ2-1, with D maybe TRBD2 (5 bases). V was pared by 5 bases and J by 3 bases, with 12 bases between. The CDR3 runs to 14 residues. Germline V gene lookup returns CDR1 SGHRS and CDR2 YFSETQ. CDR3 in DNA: TGCGCCAGCAGAGGTCAGGACTTCTACAATGAGCAGTTCTTC. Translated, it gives CASRGQDFYNEQFF. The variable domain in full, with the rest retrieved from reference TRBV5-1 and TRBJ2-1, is KAGVTQTPRYLIKTRGQQVTLSCSPISGHRSVSWYQQTPGQGLQFLFEYFSETQRNKGNFPGRFSGRQFSNSRSEMNVSTLELGDSALYLCASRGQDFYNEQFFGPGTRLTVL.

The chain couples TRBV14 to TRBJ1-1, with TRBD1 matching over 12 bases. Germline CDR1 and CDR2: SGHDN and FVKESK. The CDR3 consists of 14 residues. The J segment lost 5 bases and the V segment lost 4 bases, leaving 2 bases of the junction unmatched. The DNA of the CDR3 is TGTGCCAGCAGCCGGGACAGGGGGCTGACTGAAGCTTTCTTT. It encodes CASSRDRGLTEAFF.